The 2 T cell receptor beta chains presented below share a single source sample, sequenced in a study of cytomegalovirus exposure and HLA in healthy donors. Researchers ran the PCR with 60 Vbeta and 13 Jbeta primers. The method was immunoSEQ multiplex PCR; TCRdb's version includes in-frame clones alone and lacks a portion of them. Of about 190,000 clones in the sample, 65% to 85% were seen once. Source material: PBMCs. The receptors come from a woman aged 18-30 years in good health and CMV-seronegative.

The genes are TRBV7-2 and TRBJ2-7, with 7 bases aligning to TRBD1. The junction had 4 bases not matched to a gene; V was cut back by 3 bases and J by 2 bases. Germline CDR1 and CDR2: SGHTA and FQGNSA. The CDR3 runs 14 residues. The DNA for the CDR3 is TGTGCCAGCAGCTTCGGGACAGAGACCTACGAGCAGTACTTC. This gives the protein CASSFGTETYEQYF.

The chain recombines TRBV28 with TRBJ2-1, with D possibly matching TRBD1 (5 bases). This CDR3 region has 15 residues. Looked up from germline, CDR1 is MDHEN and CDR2 is SYDVKM. Trimming took 2 bases from V and 6 from J, leaving 14 bases between them. The CDR3 DNA is TGTGCCAGCAGTTTAGGGCGGCAGGGCGCCAATGAGCAGTTCTTC. This codes for CASSLGRQGANEQFF.